What follows are 18 T cell receptor beta chains derived from one specimen sequenced in a study of immune evolution from preneoplasia to lung adenocarcinoma. This table comes from immunoSEQ multiplex PCR, and its TCRdb copy is limited to in-frame clones, with some not included. The sample comprises approximately 12,000 clones, around 86% of which are singletons, and over 3% rests with the top ten. The sequenced sample consisted of FFPE invasive lung adenocarcinoma tissue. These receptors all come from a person aged 65-85 years with invasive lung adenocarcinoma.

This chain links TRBV5-1 with TRBJ1-2; 7 positions agree with TRBD1. CDR1 is SGHRS, CDR2 YFSETQ, per germline. With 0 bases clipped from V and 6 bases from J, the junction kept 5 bases outside the gene matches. CDR3 length: 14 residues. CDR3 protein: CASSLGQGLDGYTF. For the CDR3, the DNA is TGCGCCAGCAGCTTGGGACAGGGCTTGGATGGCTACACCTTC. The full variable domain, in which reference TRBV5-1 and TRBJ1-2 provide the parts outside the CDR3, is KAGVTQTPRYLIKTRGQQVTLSCSPISGHRSVSWYQQTPGQGLQFLFEYFSETQRNKGNFPGRFSGRQFSNSRSEMNVSTLELGDSALYLCASSLGQGLDGYTFGSGTRLTVV.

This chain uses TRBV27 with TRBJ1-4, with D maybe TRBD1 (5 bases). Germline V gene data show CDR1 as MNHEY and CDR2 as SMNVEV (reference sequence). V was trimmed by 2 bases and J by 7 bases, leaving 8 bases between them. CDR3 length equals 13 residues. The CDR3 nucleotides read TGTGCCAGCAGTTTAAGACAGAGTGAAAAACTGTTTTTT. Amino acids: CASSLRQSEKLFF.

The chain has TRBV6-6 and TRBJ2-3; D possibly matches TRBD1 or TRBD2 (5 bases each). CDR3 length equals 16 residues. Germline CDR1 reads MNHNY; CDR2 reads SVGAGI (reference sequence). The V gene lost 9 bases and the J gene lost 1 base, with 20 bases spanning the gap. The chain's CDR3 is CARNRNRDGGTDTQYF. CDR3 sequence (DNA): TGTGCCAGGAATCGAAACCGGGACGGAGGCACAGATACGCAGTATTTT.

This clone appeared a few times. J is TRBJ2-6 and V is TRBV5-1, with D perhaps being TRBD1 or TRBD2 (5 bases each). Germline assignment: CDR1 SGHRS and CDR2 YFSETQ. Trimming left V 5 bases short and J 4 bases short, with 7 bases between. The CDR3 spans 13 residues. This CDR3 is CASRGTGANVLTF. The DNA of the CDR3 is TGCGCCAGCAGGGGGACGGGGGCCAACGTCCTGACTTTC.

This chain connects TRBV6-5 to TRBJ1-5; D unclear. CDR1 and CDR2 from the germline V gene are MNHEY and SVGAGI. This CDR3 has 15 residues. Trimming pared 0 bases from V and 0 bases from J, leaving 6 bases between. CDR3 sequence reads: CASSYSAASNQPQHF. The CDR3 DNA reads as TGTGCCAGCAGTTACTCCGCAGCTAGCAATCAGCCCCAGCATTTT.

This clone was observed once. The chain is built from TRBV2 and TRBJ2-3; D is uncertain. Trimming left V 9 bases short and J 7 bases short, with 11 bases between. Per the germline V gene, CDR1 is SNHLY and CDR2 is FYNNEI. This CDR3 has 11 residues. The chain's CDR3 is CASGLSHTQYF. Written as DNA, the CDR3 is TGTGCCAGTGGTCTCTCCCATACGCAGTATTTT.

The chain couples TRBV11-2 to TRBJ2-7, with 7 bases identical to TRBD1. Germline CDR1 reads SGHAT; CDR2 reads FQNNGV. J lost 4 bases, V lost 3 bases, and 6 bases had no gene match. The CDR3 contains 14 residues. The CDR3 loop reads CASSLDRLAYEQYF. DNA of the CDR3: TGTGCCAGCAGCTTGGACAGGTTGGCTTACGAGCAGTACTTC. The full variable domain, completed using reference TRBV11-2 and TRBJ2-7, is EAGVAQSPRYKIIEKRQSVAFWCNPISGHATLYWYQQILGQGPKLLIQFQNNGVVDDSQLPKDRFSAERLKGVDSTLKIQPAKLEDSAVYLCASSLDRLAYEQYFGPGTRLTVT.

This chain connects TRBV28 to TRBJ2-1; the match to TRBD1 covers 9 bases. CDR3 length equals 16 residues. Unmatched junction bases numbered 9, after V lost 5 bases and J lost 4 bases. The V gene's germline CDR1 is MDHEN and CDR2 SYDVKM. Written as DNA, the CDR3 is TGTGCCAGCAGTCCCAGAGGACAGGGGAAATACAATGAGCAGTTCTTC. Its translation is CASSPRGQGKYNEQFF.

CDR3: CASSQLAGAVTDTQYF. The CDR3 nucleotides are TGTGCCAGTTCTCAACTAGCGGGGGCTGTAACAGATACGCAGTATTTT. The chain joins TRBV19 to TRBJ2-3; 11 positions match TRBD2. CDR1 and CDR2 (germline): LNHDA, SQIVND (reference sequence). V shed 8 bases, J shed 3 bases, and the junction held 10 bases outside the gene matches. The CDR3 has 16 residues.

The rearrangement links TRBV6-1 to TRBJ1-2; D is ambiguous. This CDR3 contains 14 residues. The germline V and J ends were trimmed by 3 bases and 3 bases, with 11 bases remaining between them. The germline CDR1 and CDR2 sequences are MNHNS and SASEGT. CDR3 DNA sequence: TGTGCCAGCAGTGAGGCGGGCCTGTACTATGGCTACACCTTC. Translation: CASSEAGLYYGYTF.

The count of this clone is one. The chain employs TRBV10-3 and TRBJ1-2; D gene uncertain. Trimming cost V 0 bases and J 8 bases, with 10 bases left between them. This CDR3 comprises 13 residues. From germline, CDR1 is ENHRY and CDR2 SYGVKD. In DNA, the CDR3 is TGTGCCATCAGTGAGTCGATTCTCGGGGGCTACACCTTC. This gives the protein CAISESILGGYTF.

This chain links TRBV28 with TRBJ2-7, with D perhaps assigned TRBD1 or TRBD2 (5 bases each). This CDR3 contains 16 residues. V lost 4 bases, J lost 1 base, and 17 bases lay in between. Germline V gene sequence: CDR1 MDHEN, CDR2 SYDVKM. The CDR3 bases are TGTGCCAGCAGTTCCCAGGGACGGGGAAAATCCTACGAGCAGTACTTC. Amino acids: CASSSQGRGKSYEQYF.

The V call is TRBV29-1, the J call TRBJ2-7; 9 bases agree with TRBD1. Trimming at V came to 7 bases and at J to 3 bases, leaving 7 bases not matched to a gene. This CDR3 contains 13 residues. Germline CDR1 SQVTM, CDR2 ANQGSEA. Here the CDR3 DNA reads TGCAGCGCCACCGGGACAGGGAGCTACGAGCAGTACTTC. It codes for CSATGTGSYEQYF.

V and J are TRBV6-5 and TRBJ1-1, with TRBD1 as a possible D gene (6 bases). V was trimmed by 0 bases and J by 5 bases, leaving 13 bases between them. CDR1 and CDR2 (germline): MNHEY, SVGAGI. The CDR3 is 15 amino acids. The CDR3 is CASSYSIGGLTEAFF. The CDR3 DNA sequence: TGTGCCAGCAGTTACTCGATAGGGGGTTTGACTGAAGCTTTCTTT.

This clone came up once. This chain connects TRBV2 to TRBJ2-3; D assignment may be TRBD1 or TRBD2 (5 bases each). Germline values: CDR1 SNHLY, CDR2 FYNNEI. The V end lost 6 bases, the J end lost 6 bases, and 16 bases lay between the germline ends. This CDR3 region has 14 residues. CDR3 coding DNA: TGTGCCAGCAGCTTGGGGACCCCCAGGGATACGCAGTATTTT. Protein product: CASSLGTPRDTQYF.

This chain joins TRBV28 and TRBJ1-6; unclear D gene. Germline V CDR1 and CDR2: MDHEN, SYDVKM. This CDR3 spans 15 amino acids. The V end was cut by 3 bases, the J end by 7 bases, with 13 bases between. The CDR3 region has the DNA TGTGCCAGCAGTTTTCTGGCGATAGGAAATTCACCCCTCCACTTT. Its translation: CASSFLAIGNSPLHF. The full variable domain, in which reference TRBV28 and TRBJ1-6 provide the parts outside the CDR3, is DVKVTQSSRYLVKRTGEKVFLECVQDMDHENMFWYRQDPGLGLRLIYFSYDVKMKEKGDIPEGYSVSREKKERFSLILESASTNQTSMYLCASSFLAIGNSPLHFGNGTRLTVT.

The chain is built from TRBV10-3 and TRBJ2-3, with D unclear. This CDR3 has 14 residues. The germline gives CDR1 ENHRY, CDR2 SYGVKD. V dropped 5 bases and J dropped 0 bases, with 9 bases sitting between them. The CDR3 DNA sequence: TGTGCCATCAGTAGGCACGAGAGCACAGATACGCAGTATTTT. Its translation: CAISRHESTDTQYF.

V is TRBV21-1 and J is TRBJ1-5; no check of the table's D call, TRBD1, against the DNA was made. TRBV21-1 is listed as a pseudogene. The CDR3 loop spans 14 amino acids. The CDR3 bases are TGTGCCAGCAGCAAATCGATAGGGGATCAGCCCCAGCATTTT. This translates into CASSKSIGDQPQHF.